The clone carrying this TCR beta chain was found a few times. The target antigen is unknown. Trimming removed 6 bases at V and 2 bases at J, with 11 bases between. CDR1 is MNHEY and CDR2 is SVGEGT in the germline V gene. CDR3 length equals 13 residues. TCRdb processed the 5' RACE reads anew with MiXCR; each CDR3 protein has one entry. In the table there are 200,000 to 250,000 distinct CDR3 sequences, 6% to 7.5% of which are singletons. The data were taken from a study of T cells after yellow fever vaccination. Study-wide results and caveats: Once the booster was given, most primary-vaccination clones reappeared, at about 96% for CD4 and 88% for CD8.

V usage is TRBV6-2 or TRBV6-3 and J usage is TRBJ2-7; tentative D call: TRBD1 (6 bases). This receptor was taken from a man aged 25 to 45 who received the YFV17D yellow fever vaccine. The sample in question was CD4+ T cells sorted from PBMCs, obtained 15 days after the yellow fever booster vaccination. This CDR3 reads CASRWDTTYEQYF. Here the CDR3 DNA reads TGTGCCAGCAGATGGGACACGACCTACGAGCAGTACTTC.